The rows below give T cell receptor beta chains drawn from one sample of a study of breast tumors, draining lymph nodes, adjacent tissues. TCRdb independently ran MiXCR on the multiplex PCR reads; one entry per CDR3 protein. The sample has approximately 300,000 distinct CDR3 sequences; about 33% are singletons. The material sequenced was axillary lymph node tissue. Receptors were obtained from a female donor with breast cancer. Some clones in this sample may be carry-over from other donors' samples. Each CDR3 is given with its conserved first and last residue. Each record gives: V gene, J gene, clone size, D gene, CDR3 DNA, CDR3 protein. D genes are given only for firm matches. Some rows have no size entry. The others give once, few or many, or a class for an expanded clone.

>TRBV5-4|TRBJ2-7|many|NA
TGTGCCAGCAGCTTGTGGGACGGATCCTACGAGCAGTACTTC
CASSLWDGSYEQYF
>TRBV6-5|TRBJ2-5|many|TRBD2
TGTGCCAGCAGCCCACTCGGACTAGCGGGAGAAGAGACCCAGTACTTC
CASSPLGLAGEETQYF
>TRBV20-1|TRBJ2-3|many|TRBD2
TGCAGGGCTGGGACTAGCGGAAGCACAGATACGCAGTATTTT
CRAGTSGSTDTQYF
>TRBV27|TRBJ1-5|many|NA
TGTGCCAGCAGACCTTCTGGGAAAAATCAGCCCCAGCATTTT
CASRPSGKNQPQHF
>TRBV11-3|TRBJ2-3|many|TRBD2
TGTGCCAGCAGCCAATCGAGACTAGCGGGAAATACGCAGTATTTT
CASSQSRLAGNTQYF
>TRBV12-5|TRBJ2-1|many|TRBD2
TGTGCTAGTGGCCCTTGGACTAGCGGTAAGGGTCACAATGAGCAGTTCTTC
CASGPWTSGKGHNEQFF
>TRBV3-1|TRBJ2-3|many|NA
TGTGCCAGCAGTCGACAGGGCACAGATACGCAGTATTTT
CASSRQGTDTQYF
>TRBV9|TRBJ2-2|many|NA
TGTGCCAGCAAAAGCGGCAACACCGGGGAGCTGTTTTTT
CASKSGNTGELFF
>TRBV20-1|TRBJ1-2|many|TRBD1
TGCAGTGCTAGGGGACAGGGGGCATGGTATGGCTACACCTTC
CSARGQGAWYGYTF
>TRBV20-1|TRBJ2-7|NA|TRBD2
TGCAGTGCCACCGGGACGGGGGGGCCTACCGAGCAGTACTTC
CSATGTGGPTEQYF
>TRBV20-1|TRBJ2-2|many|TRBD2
TGCAGTGCTTCTCGGAGCGGGAGGGAAGCGACCGGGGAGCTGTTTTTT
CSASRSGREATGELFF
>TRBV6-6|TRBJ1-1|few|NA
TGTGCCAGCAGTCCCGCGGCCCACGAGACTTTCTTT
CASSPAAHETFF
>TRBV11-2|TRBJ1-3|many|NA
TGTGCCAGCACGGGTCAAGTCACCATATATTTT
CASTGQVTIYF
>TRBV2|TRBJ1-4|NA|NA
TGTGCCAGCAGAGATCTTCGGGGGTCGGGGGAAAAACTGTTTTTT
CASRDLRGSGEKLFF
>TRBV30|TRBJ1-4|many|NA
TGTGCCTGGAGCCGACAGACCCAAAAACTGTTTTTT
CAWSRQTQKLFF
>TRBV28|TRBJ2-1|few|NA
TGTGCCAGCATCTCAGCCTCGACCCTTTACAATGAGCAGTTCTTC
CASISASTLYNEQFF
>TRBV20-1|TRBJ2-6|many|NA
TGCAGTGCACTGGAGGCCAACGTCCTGACTTTC
CSALEANVLTF
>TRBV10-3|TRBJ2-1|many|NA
TGTGCCATCAGTGAGCCAGGTTCGGTCCTCGACAATGAGCAGTTCTTC
CAISEPGSVLDNEQFF
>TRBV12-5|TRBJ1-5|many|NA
TGTGCTAGTGGTTTGGTACTGGGAGGGCGCCATCAGCCCCAGCATTTT
CASGLVLGGRHQPQHF
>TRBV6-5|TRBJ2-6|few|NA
TGTGCCAGCAGCCCGGGGGGACAATTCTCTGGGGCCAACGTCCTGACTTTC
CASSPGGQFSGANVLTF
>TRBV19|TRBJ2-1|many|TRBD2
TGTGCCAGTAGCAAAGCGGGAGGACGTGGCAATGAGCAGTTCTTC
CASSKAGGRGNEQFF
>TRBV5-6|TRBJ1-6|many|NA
TGTGCCAGCAGCCTCACGAACTATAATTCACCCCTCCACTTT
CASSLTNYNSPLHF
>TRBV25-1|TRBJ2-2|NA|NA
TGTGCCAGCAGTTCGAGCCCCGCAGCTAGCCCATACACCGGGGAGCTGTTTTTT
CASSSSPAASPYTGELFF